This T cell receptor (beta chain) was captured in a study of blood T cell repertoires in COVID-19. CDR3 size: 15 residues. V gave up 3 bases and J gave up 2 bases; unmatched junction bases: 5. The V gene's germline CDR1 is LGHNA and CDR2 YNFKEQ. This clone was recorded many times. As processed by the authors: Estimation of nucleated cell counts relied on the amplification of reference gene primers. Clones were sequenced by immunoSEQ multiplex PCR, and TCRdb holds only the in-frame ones, with some missing. V and J calls and clone size follow that table, whereas D and trimming were derived from the DNA. The repertoire has a few hundred thousand clones, about 86% of them found once; the top ten carry roughly 4%.

The genes are TRBV4-2 and TRBJ1-1, with 8 bases identical to TRBD1. The receptor's source is a man aged 25-45 years with acute COVID-19. The source material was PBMCs or T cells enriched from blood (not recorded which). CDR3 sequence (DNA): TGTGCCAGCAGCCAGACGCAGGGGGCCAACACTGAAGCTTTCTTT. It specifies CASSQTQGANTEAFF.